This T cell receptor (beta chain) was retrieved from a study of cytomegalovirus exposure and HLA in healthy donors. Study-level findings and limits: In a later analysis, TCR beta V- and J-gene trimming was associated with a missense DCLRE1C variant. CMV serostatus was the only immune exposure information that was available. The majority of TCR sequences were rare, yet some public TCRs appeared in many donors.

There are 11 residues in the CDR3. The germline gives CDR1 GTSNPN, CDR2 SVGIG (reference sequence). Trimming left V 5 bases short and J 9 bases short, with 11 bases between. PCR amplification relied on 60 Vbeta primers (plus 13 Jbeta primers). Measured with immunoSEQ multiplex PCR; TCRdb has only the in-frame clones, and not every one. The profile shows 250,000 or so clones, nearly 95% of them singletons. While unrecorded immune exposures were likely, the donors were nominally healthy when sampled. Points on this clone: Its target is unknown.

The sample taken for sequencing was PBMCs. This sequence joins TRBV30 and TRBJ2-1; possible D gene TRBD2, 5 bases. This clonotype originated in a girl aged 2-10 years in good health and CMV-seronegative. In DNA, the CDR3 is TGTGCCTGGGCCGAGAGGGTTGAGCAGTTCTTC. Its translation is CAWAERVEQFF.